These 13 T cell receptor beta chains were sequenced from one sample in a study of cytomegalovirus exposure and HLA in healthy donors. The PCR made use of 60 Vbeta and 13 Jbeta primers. The repertoire was sequenced with immunoSEQ multiplex PCR; TCRdb's copy has only in-frame clones and lacks some. Among 90,000 to 150,000 clones listed, around 77% were seen once. Sample: PBMCs. These receptors were taken from a man aged 18 to 30 in good health and CMV-seropositive.

The chain uses TRBV28 and TRBJ2-7; the D gene is possibly TRBD1 (5 bases). The germline gives CDR1 MDHEN, CDR2 SYDVKM. The length of the CDR3 is 14 residues. Trimming removed 7 bases from V and 2 bases from J, with 15 bases in between. The CDR3 bases are TGTGCCAGCATACTCAGCCTGACAGCCTACGAGCAGTACTTC. The encoded protein is CASILSLTAYEQYF.

This sequence joins TRBV29-1 and TRBJ2-5, with 7 bases aligning to TRBD1. This CDR3 has 16 amino acids. CDR1 SQVTM and CDR2 ANQGSEA come from the germline V gene. With 1 base clipped from V and 2 bases from J, the junction kept 10 bases outside the gene matches. CDR3 nucleotide sequence: TGCAGCGTTGAAGTTTTGGACAGGAAGGGACAAGAGACCCAGTACTTC. This encodes CSVEVLDRKGQETQYF.

The CDR3 DNA sequence: TGCGCCAGCAGCCCCGTAGCGGGGGGGACGGAGACCCAGTACTTC. Amino acid sequence: CASSPVAGGTETQYF. The chain combines TRBV5-1 with TRBJ2-5; 11 bases agree with TRBD2. Germline lookup yields CDR1 SGHRS and CDR2 YFSETQ. The CDR3 covers 15 residues. V lost 4 bases and J lost 5; bases outside the gene matches: 7.

V gene TRBV6-6 combines with J gene TRBJ2-5, with D possibly matching TRBD2 (5 bases). The germline V gene encodes CDR1 MNHNY and CDR2 SVGAGI (reference sequence). Trimming cost V 0 bases and J 5 bases, with 10 bases left between them. This CDR3 has 14 amino acids. CDR3 in DNA: TGTGCCAGCAGTTACTCGAGGACTGGGGAGACCCAGTACTTC. This codes for CASSYSRTGETQYF.

The genes are TRBV2 and TRBJ1-4, with TRBD1 identical over 7 bases. With 6 bases clipped from V and 3 bases from J, the junction kept 7 bases outside the gene matches. The CDR3 length is 15 residues. Per germline, CDR1 SNHLY and CDR2 FYNNEI. The CDR3 reads CASSPEGTANEKLFF. The CDR3 coding sequence is TGTGCCAGCAGCCCTGAGGGGACAGCTAATGAAAAACTGTTTTTT.

The V and J genes are TRBV13 and TRBJ2-7; TRBD2 agrees at 14 bases. V lost 5 bases and J lost 3; bases outside the gene matches: 6. Germline assignment: CDR1 PRHDT and CDR2 FYEKMQ (reference sequence). The CDR3 has 16 amino acids. CDR3 protein: CASSPRTSGGYYEQYF. CDR3 coding DNA: TGTGCCAGCAGCCCCCGGACTAGCGGGGGGTACTACGAGCAGTACTTC.

This clone was picked up one time. V usage is TRBV9 and J usage is TRBJ1-2; 8 nucleotides agree with TRBD1. V gave up 4 bases and J gave up 7 bases; unmatched junction bases: 6. This CDR3 has 13 residues. From germline, CDR1 is SGDLS and CDR2 YYNGEE. CDR3 nucleotides: TGTGCCAGCAGCCTGGACAGGGCGAGTGGCTACACCTTC. Amino acid sequence: CASSLDRASGYTF.

The V gene is TRBV11-3, the J gene TRBJ1-1, with D possibly matching TRBD1 (6 bases). Trimming removed 5 bases at V and 4 bases at J, with 17 bases between. CDR1 SGHNT and CDR2 YENEEA come from the germline V gene. This CDR3 contains 15 residues. The CDR3 nucleotides read TGTGCCAGCAGCCTATCACAGGGTTTCGGCACTGAAGCTTTCTTT. Its translation is CASSLSQGFGTEAFF. The full variable domain, in which reference TRBV11-3 and TRBJ1-1 provide the parts outside the CDR3, is EAGVVQSPRYKIIEKKQPVAFWCNPISGHNTLYWYLQNLGQGPELLIRYENEEAVDDSQLPKDRFSAERLKGVDSTLKIQPAELGDSAVYLCASSLSQGFGTEAFFGQGTRLTVV.

The V call is TRBV6-1, the J call TRBJ1-1, with D possibly being TRBD1 (6 bases). The CDR3 has 12 amino acids. Germline V gene data show CDR1 as MNHNS and CDR2 as SASEGT. V gave up 5 bases and J gave up 5 bases, with 9 bases separating them. For the CDR3, the DNA is TGTGCCAGCAGTTTTGGACAGACTGAAGCTTTCTTT. Its protein product is CASSFGQTEAFF.

J is TRBJ2-1 and V is TRBV5-4, with D possibly matching TRBD1 (5 bases). The ends were cut back, 0 bases at V and 5 bases at J, with 9 bases in the middle. The V gene's germline CDR1 is SGHNT and CDR2 YYREEE (reference sequence). This CDR3 is built from 14 residues. CDR3 sequence reads: CASSLGRVNNEQFF. CDR3 nucleotides: TGTGCCAGCAGCTTGGGCAGGGTGAACAATGAGCAGTTCTTC.

The rearrangement joins TRBV15 to TRBJ1-4, with D perhaps TRBD1 (5 bases). Germline lookup yields CDR1 LNHNV and CDR2 YYDKDF (reference sequence). The CDR3 has 16 residues. V lost 3 bases and J 1 base, leaving 12 bases between the germline ends. DNA for the CDR3: TGTGCCACCAGCAGTGCAGGGTTCGAAACTAATGAAAAACTGTTTTTT. This gives the protein CATSSAGFETNEKLFF.

The chain has TRBV19 and TRBJ1-2; D remains ambiguous. V lost 3 bases to trimming and J lost 6 bases, with 8 bases between them. This CDR3 is built from 12 residues. Germline V gene lookup returns CDR1 LNHDA and CDR2 SQIVND (reference sequence). The CDR3 coding sequence is TGTGCCAGTAGTATTGGACTGAATGGCTACACCTTC. Protein product: CASSIGLNGYTF. Drawing the rest from reference TRBV19 and TRBJ1-2, the complete variable domain is DGGITQSPKYLFRKEGQNVTLSCEQNLNHDAMYWYRQDPGQGLRLIYYSQIVNDFQKGDIAEGYSVSREKKESFPLTVTSAQKNPTAFYLCASSIGLNGYTFGSGTRLTVV.

This chain joins TRBV13 and TRBJ2-2; D may be TRBD2 (6 bases). The V and J ends lost 5 bases and 1 base respectively, with 11 bases between them. CDR3 size: 15 residues. The germline V gene encodes CDR1 PRHDT and CDR2 FYEKMQ (reference sequence). The CDR3 DNA reads TGTGCCAGCAGCCCCGCGGAGGGGAACACCGGGGAGCTGTTTTTT. Its translation is CASSPAEGNTGELFF.